The 20 T cell receptor beta chains in this list originate from one sample, sequenced in a study of T cell changes during pregnancy in multiple sclerosis. Generated by immunoSEQ multiplex PCR, the TCRdb table keeps only in-frame clones and is missing some. The data contain approximately 88,000 clones, around 94% of them singletons. The source was peripheral blood, collected in the third trimester of pregnancy. The receptor source for this set is a female donor with multiple sclerosis, enrolled in a pregnancy study.

The chain combines TRBV6-6 with TRBJ2-2, with D unresolved. This CDR3 is 12 amino acids long. Trimming stripped 6 bases from V and 6 bases from J, with 8 bases between. The germline gives CDR1 MNHNY, CDR2 SVGAGI (reference sequence). Here the CDR3 DNA reads TGTGCCAGCAGCTCCTTCCCCGGGGAGCTGTTTTTT. Translation: CASSSFPGELFF.

The chain uses TRBV19 and TRBJ2-6; D unclear. Germline V lookup: CDR1 LNHDA, CDR2 SQIVND (reference sequence). CDR3 length: 15 amino acids. The ends were cut back, 0 bases at V and 0 bases at J, with 3 bases in the middle. CDR3 bases: TGTGCCAGTAGTATAGACAGCTCTGGGGCCAACGTCCTGACTTTC. Translated, it gives CASSIDSSGANVLTF.

V gene TRBV7-9 combines with J gene TRBJ2-3; TRBD1 agrees at 8 bases. The CDR3 is 16 residues long. V gave up 5 bases and J gave up 3 bases; unmatched junction bases: 10. Germline CDR1 is SEHNR and CDR2 is FQNEAQ (reference sequence). CDR3 sequence (DNA): TGTGCCAGCAGCCAAGACAGGGGCCGGGGAACAGATACGCAGTATTTT. Translated: CASSQDRGRGTDTQYF.

This clone showed up just once. This chain uses TRBV5-1 with TRBJ2-5; TRBD2 matches at 15 bases. CDR1 and CDR2 (germline): SGHRS, YFSETQ. V was pared by 3 bases and J by 5 bases, with 11 bases of the junction left unmatched. The CDR3 is made up of 18 amino acids. The chain's CDR3 is CASSSGLAGGVLQETQYF. The CDR3 DNA sequence: TGCGCCAGCAGCTCAGGACTAGCGGGAGGGGTCCTGCAGGAGACCCAGTACTTC. The full variable domain, its missing parts supplied by reference TRBV5-1 and TRBJ2-5, is KAGVTQTPRYLIKTRGQQVTLSCSPISGHRSVSWYQQTPGQGLQFLFEYFSETQRNKGNFPGRFSGRQFSNSRSEMNVSTLELGDSALYLCASSSGLAGGVLQETQYFGPGTRLLVL.

V and J are TRBV19 and TRBJ2-2; 8 bases map to TRBD1. Germline trimming cut 2 bases from V and 0 bases from J; bases unmatched to any gene: 11. The CDR3 is 19 residues long. Germline CDR1 LNHDA, CDR2 SQIVND (reference sequence). Here the CDR3 DNA reads TGTGCCAGTAGTATAACATCAGGGGGCTTAACAGCGAACACCGGGGAGCTGTTTTTT. The encoded protein is CASSITSGGLTANTGELFF.

The chain couples TRBV19 to TRBJ2-7, with D unresolved. From germline, CDR1 is LNHDA and CDR2 SQIVND (reference sequence). V lost 8 bases, J lost 2 bases, and 10 bases lay in between. The CDR3 spans 12 residues. For the CDR3, the DNA is TGTGCCAGTCTTAGTCAGGCCTACGAGCAGTACTTC. As protein: CASLSQAYEQYF.

This sequence joins TRBV27 and TRBJ1-5; no clear D. Germline loops: CDR1 MNHEY, CDR2 SMNVEV (reference sequence). This CDR3 has 13 residues. Trimming stripped 5 bases from V and 4 bases from J, with 9 bases between. The CDR3 reads CASSDQLNQPQHF. The CDR3 region has the DNA TGTGCCAGCAGTGATCAGTTGAATCAGCCCCAGCATTTT.

The chain is built from TRBV19 and TRBJ1-2; a possible D gene is TRBD1 (6 bases). The germline gives CDR1 LNHDA, CDR2 SQIVND (reference sequence). CDR3 length: 13 residues. Trimming shortened V by 8 bases and J by 4 bases, and 14 bases separated the two germline ends. The CDR3 is CASAAQGVYGYTF. In nucleotides, the CDR3 is TGTGCCAGTGCCGCACAGGGCGTCTATGGCTACACCTTC.

CDR3 loop: CASSLGERESDYEQYF. The CDR3 DNA follows: TGTGCCAGCAGCTTAGGAGAGCGGGAATCGGACTACGAGCAGTACTTC. The chain combines TRBV7-9 with TRBJ2-5; 7 positions match TRBD2. TRBJ2-7 explains the end of the DNA better; the J call may be wrong. The CDR3 is 16 residues long. Germline values: CDR1 SEHNR, CDR2 FQNEAQ (reference sequence).

The rearrangement joins TRBV9 to TRBJ2-2; D is perhaps TRBD1 (6 bases). This CDR3 spans 16 amino acids. The V gene lost 4 bases and the J gene lost 6 bases, with 19 bases spanning the gap. Per the germline V gene, CDR1 is SGDLS and CDR2 is YYNGEE. CDR3: CASSPSGYRVSGELFF. CDR3 in DNA: TGTGCCAGCAGCCCATCCGGGTACAGGGTATCCGGGGAGCTGTTTTTT.

The chain carries TRBV11-2 and TRBJ2-1; 9 nucleotides agree with TRBD2. Germline assignment: CDR1 SGHAT and CDR2 FQNNGV. V lost 3 bases to trimming and J lost 9 bases; unmatched junction nucleotides: 3. The CDR3 is 13 amino acids. CDR3 nucleotides: TGTGCCAGCAGCTTGGGACTAGCCGGTGAGCAGTTCTTC. Protein sequence: CASSLGLAGEQFF.

The chain recombines TRBV6-5 with TRBJ2-2; tentatively, D is TRBD2 (6 bases). The CDR3 has 15 amino acids. The V gene lost 5 bases and the J gene lost 5 bases, with 15 bases spanning the gap. Germline CDR1 reads MNHEY; CDR2 reads SVGAGI. The CDR3 loop is CASSRPGLLTGELFF. The CDR3 DNA is TGTGCCAGCAGTCGTCCGGGACTTCTAACCGGGGAGCTGTTTTTT.

The chain employs TRBV27 and TRBJ1-2, with D perhaps matching TRBD1 (6 bases). The CDR3 length is 12 residues. Trimming left V 7 bases short and J 7 bases short, with 13 bases between. Germline CDR1 is MNHEY and CDR2 is SMNVEV (reference sequence). DNA for the CDR3: TGTGCCAGCAAAACAGGGTGGGGTGGCTACACCTTC. Amino acids: CASKTGWGGYTF.

The chain couples TRBV2 to TRBJ2-1; a possible D gene is TRBD1 (5 bases). Germline V gene data show CDR1 as SNHLY and CDR2 as FYNNEI. This CDR3 comprises 15 residues. The V end was cut by 6 bases, the J end by 0 bases, with 12 bases between. The CDR3 DNA follows: TGTGCCAGCAGCTCCCAGGGAAGCTCCTACAATGAGCAGTTCTTC. Translation gives CASSSQGSSYNEQFF.

Only a few counts were recorded for this clone. This chain uses TRBV5-6 with TRBJ2-7; D call uncertain. From germline, CDR1 is SGHDT and CDR2 YYEEEE. Trimming took off 4 bases at V and 1 base at J, with 3 bases between the two ends. The CDR3 consists of 11 residues. In DNA, the CDR3 is TGTGCCAGCAGCACTTCCTACGAGCAGTACTTC. This sequence encodes CASSTSYEQYF.

The J gene is TRBJ1-5, the V gene TRBV7-6; perhaps TRBD1 as D (6 bases). Looked up from germline, CDR1 is SGHVS and CDR2 is FNYEAQ. The ends were cut back, 2 bases at V and 6 bases at J, with 8 bases in the middle. The CDR3 consists of 13 residues. The CDR3 reads CASSLRGGQPQHF. The CDR3 DNA follows: TGTGCCAGCAGCTTAAGGGGGGGTCAGCCCCAGCATTTT.

This chain connects TRBV5-4 to TRBJ2-7, with 7 bases aligning to TRBD2. Trimming at V came to 1 base and at J to 0 bases, leaving 4 bases not matched to a gene. Germline lookup yields CDR1 SGHNT and CDR2 YYREEE (reference sequence). This CDR3 has 15 residues. The CDR3 sequence is CASSLPLAASYEQYF. The DNA for the CDR3 is TGTGCCAGCAGCTTGCCTCTAGCGGCCTCCTACGAGCAGTACTTC.

This sequence joins TRBV9 and TRBJ1-1; tentatively, D is TRBD1 (5 bases). The germline V gene has CDR1 SGDLS and CDR2 YYNGEE. Trimming took off 1 base at V and 5 bases at J, with 6 bases between the two ends. The CDR3 runs 12 residues. The CDR3 region has the DNA TGTGCCAGCAGCGTATCAGGGACTGAAGCTTTCTTT. This sequence encodes CASSVSGTEAFF.

V and J are TRBV27 and TRBJ2-1; no clear D. The CDR3 runs 15 residues. V lost 0 bases and J lost 4, with 10 bases in between. Germline V gives CDR1 MNHEY, CDR2 SMNVEV (reference sequence). Written as DNA, the CDR3 is TGTGCCAGCAGTTTATCGAAACGGTTATACAATGAGCAGTTCTTC. This encodes CASSLSKRLYNEQFF.

V usage is TRBV6-1 and J usage is TRBJ1-5; D might be TRBD1 (6 bases). V was trimmed by 3 bases and J by 2 bases, leaving 17 bases between them. Germline V CDR1 and CDR2: MNHNS, SASEGT. This CDR3 comprises 17 residues. The CDR3 region has the DNA TGTGCCAGCAGTGAGGGTACACAGGGATTCGGCAATCAGCCCCAGCATTTT. Translating it yields CASSEGTQGFGNQPQHF.